Below are 29 T cell receptor beta chains sequenced from a single sample in a study of CD8+ T cells in alopecia areata (dated by TCRdb to between 2018 and 2020). Library preparation employed the immunoSEQ multiplex PCR assay. To provide template for TCR sequencing, every sample had RNA extracted and reverse transcribed into cDNA. TCRdb's version of the immuneACCESS table is confined to in-frame rearrangements and falls short of the full clone set. An unresolved V gene accounts for under half of the shortfall where checked; the remainder is of unknown origin. For this sample the table gives some 170,000 clones, of which roughly 60% were detected only once. The ten biggest clones cover 1.7% of the sample. Read against the paper, the sample's time point label means: baseline before oral tofacitinib. Sequences were derived from CD4+ T cells sorted from blood, sampled at week 0. The receptor set was obtained from a human donor with alopecia areata.

The genes are TRBV4-3 and TRBJ1-2; D not resolved. This CDR3 spans 12 amino acids. The germline V gene encodes CDR1 LGHNA and CDR2 YSLEER. V was pared by 3 bases and J by 6 bases, with 8 bases between. In DNA, the CDR3 is TGCGCCAGCAGCCAGGGATGGGATGGCTACACCTTC. This gives the protein CASSQGWDGYTF.

The gene calls are TRBV15 and TRBJ1-2; TRBD1 matches 8 bases. CDR1 is LNHNV and CDR2 is YYDKDF in the germline V gene (reference sequence). V shed 0 bases and J 2 bases; nucleotides not matched to a gene: 2. The CDR3 has 15 residues. CDR3 bases: TGTGCCACCAGCAGAGATCGGACAGGGAACTATGGCTACACCTTC. This sequence encodes CATSRDRTGNYGYTF.

The gene calls are TRBV29-1 and TRBJ2-3; D remains ambiguous. V was trimmed by 0 bases and J by 2 bases, leaving 3 bases between them. The germline V gene encodes CDR1 SQVTM and CDR2 ANQGSEA. CDR3 length: 12 amino acids. CDR3 in DNA: TGCAGCGTTGAAGAGGACACAGATACGCAGTATTTT. Encoded protein: CSVEEDTDTQYF.

This chain joins TRBV5-1 and TRBJ1-2, with D tentatively TRBD1 (5 bases). The germline V gene encodes CDR1 SGHRS and CDR2 YFSETQ. Deletions cut 4 bases from V and 1 base from J, with 11 bases between. The CDR3 extends over 14 amino acids. CDR3 loop: CASSPYDSNYGYTF. Here the CDR3 DNA reads TGCGCCAGCAGCCCCTATGACAGTAACTATGGCTACACCTTC.

The V gene is TRBV7-2, the J gene TRBJ2-3; the match to TRBD2 covers 10 bases. Germline-derived CDR1 and CDR2 are SGHTA and FQGNSA. The junction had 9 bases not matched to a gene; V was cut back by 1 base and J by 5 bases. The CDR3 runs 17 residues. Here the CDR3 DNA reads TGTGCCAGCAGCTTAGTAGGGAGCGGGGGGGCCTTAGATACGCAGTATTTT. It is translated as CASSLVGSGGALDTQYF.

The V and J genes are TRBV30 and TRBJ2-2; D not certain. The V and J ends lost 2 bases and 7 bases respectively, with 14 bases between them. Germline V gene data show CDR1 as GTSNPN and CDR2 as SVGIG (reference sequence). This CDR3 spans 14 amino acids. CDR3: CAWSPLSLVGELFF. The CDR3 nucleotides are TGTGCCTGGAGTCCACTTTCCTTGGTCGGGGAGCTGTTTTTT.

This clone was detected a few times. This chain connects TRBV7-9 to TRBJ2-7, with 8 bases that match TRBD1. Germline V CDR1 and CDR2: SEHNR, FQNEAQ (reference sequence). This CDR3 contains 13 residues. After removal of 4 bases from V and 6 bases from J, the junction contained 5 bases not matched to a gene. The CDR3 loop reads CASSWTGQGEQYF. The DNA of the CDR3 is TGTGCCAGCAGCTGGACTGGACAGGGCGAGCAGTACTTC.

This clone is a singleton in its sample. The J gene is TRBJ2-5, the V gene TRBV27; a possible D gene is TRBD1 (6 bases). The V end was cut by 8 bases, the J end by 5 bases, with 21 bases between. The CDR3 sequence is 15 residues long. Looked up from germline, CDR1 is MNHEY and CDR2 is SMNVEV (reference sequence). The DNA of the CDR3 is TGTGCCAGCGCACAATCGGACAGAATTATGGAGACCCAGTACTTC. It specifies CASAQSDRIMETQYF.

This clone has just one count. The genes are TRBV30 and TRBJ1-1; TRBD1 aligns across 7 bases. This CDR3 region has 12 residues. CDR1 is GTSNPN, CDR2 SVGIG, per germline (reference sequence). V trimming: 4 bases; J trimming: 3 bases; junction bases outside the gene matches: 2. The CDR3 protein is CAWTDRDTEAFF. The CDR3 DNA reads as TGTGCCTGGACCGACAGGGACACTGAAGCTTTCTTT.

As to this clone: In the same sample, other DNA sequences code for this CDR3. The chain carries TRBV29-1 and TRBJ2-7, with TRBD1 as a possible D gene (6 bases). Germline V gives CDR1 SQVTM, CDR2 ANQGSEA. The CDR3 covers 13 residues. Trimming took 4 bases from V and 0 from J, leaving 10 bases between them. CDR3: CSVGQGSSYEQYF. CDR3 sequence (DNA): TGCAGCGTTGGTCAGGGGTCCTCCTACGAGCAGTACTTC.

The chain carries TRBV13 and TRBJ2-7; TRBD1 agrees at 9 bases. Germline V gene lookup returns CDR1 PRHDT and CDR2 FYEKMQ (reference sequence). V was clipped by 5 bases and J by 6 bases; unmatched bases: 2. The CDR3 sequence is 12 residues long. The CDR3 region has the DNA TGTGCCAGCAGCCTGACAGGGGGCGAGCAGTACTTC. Translating gives CASSLTGGEQYF.

This chain joins TRBV19 and TRBJ2-7; no reliable D call. The CDR3 runs 13 residues. Per the germline V gene, CDR1 is LNHDA and CDR2 is SQIVND (reference sequence). V was shortened by 1 base and J by 3 bases, with 7 bases between the two germline ends. The chain's CDR3 is CASSIGGSYEQYF. The CDR3 DNA reads TGTGCCAGTAGTATAGGGGGTAGCTACGAGCAGTACTTC.

About this clone: The junction and the germline gene differ at one end; a read error may be behind it. The gene calls are TRBV4-1 and TRBJ2-4; D could derive from TRBD1 or TRBD2 (5 bases each). Germline CDR1 and CDR2: MGHRA and YSYEKL. The length of the CDR3 is 15 residues. The CDR3 sequence is CASSQDRGGRALCVF. The CDR3 DNA follows: TGCGCCAGCAGCCAAGATCGGGGTGGCAGGGCCCTGTGCGTTTTC.

The chain carries TRBV5-1 and TRBJ2-5, with D possibly being TRBD1 (6 bases). This CDR3 contains 15 residues. Trimming left V 5 bases short and J 2 bases short, with 16 bases between. Germline V gene lookup returns CDR1 SGHRS and CDR2 YFSETQ. The CDR3 spells CASRQGQTVQETQYF. CDR3 DNA: TGCGCCAGCAGACAGGGCCAGACAGTACAAGAGACCCAGTACTTC.

The V gene is TRBV30, the J gene TRBJ1-2; no definite D call. Germline V gene sequence: CDR1 GTSNPN, CDR2 SVGIG (reference sequence). V lost 2 bases and J 2 bases, leaving 6 bases between the germline ends. The CDR3 runs to 12 residues. The CDR3 region has the DNA TGTGCCTGGAGTAATTTGAACTATGGCTACACCTTC. Its protein is CAWSNLNYGYTF.

The chain employs TRBV6-6 and TRBJ2-7, with TRBD1 identical over 7 bases. This CDR3 contains 15 residues. Germline values: CDR1 MNHNY, CDR2 SVGAGI (reference sequence). V shed 0 bases and J 6 bases; nucleotides not matched to a gene: 8. CDR3 in DNA: TGTGCCAGCAGTTACTCGAGACAGGGAAGGGGCGAGCAGTACTTC. Its protein product is CASSYSRQGRGEQYF.

The genes are TRBV30 and TRBJ1-6; 10 nucleotides line up with TRBD1. V lost 3 bases and J lost 8; bases outside the gene matches: 4. The CDR3 spans 14 residues. CDR1 GTSNPN and CDR2 SVGIG come from the germline V gene (reference sequence). Here the CDR3 reads CAWRTGTGDSPLHF. DNA for the CDR3: TGTGCCTGGAGGACCGGGACAGGGGATTCACCCCTCCACTTT.

The V call is TRBV30, the J call TRBJ1-1, with D perhaps TRBD1 (5 bases). The CDR3 runs to 13 residues. V dropped 0 bases and J dropped 11 bases, with 16 bases sitting between them. Germline-derived CDR1 and CDR2 are GTSNPN and SVGIG (reference sequence). The CDR3 region is CAWSVLAVRVAFF. CDR3 in DNA: TGTGCCTGGAGTGTACTGGCGGTCAGGGTGGCTTTCTTT.

The V call is TRBV7-2, the J call TRBJ2-7; D not resolved. CDR1 and CDR2 (germline): SGHTA, FQGNSA. Trimming stripped 5 bases from V and 7 bases from J, with 12 bases between. There are 12 residues in the CDR3. The CDR3 loop is CASSLPVLEQYF. For the CDR3, the DNA is TGTGCCAGCAGCCTACCCGTCCTTGAGCAGTACTTC.

The chain has TRBV6-5 and TRBJ2-3; D is unclear. Germline CDR1 MNHEY, CDR2 SVGAGI. V lost 0 bases and J lost 6, with 4 bases in between. The CDR3 is made up of 12 amino acids. DNA of the CDR3: TGTGCCAGCAGTTACTCTTGGGATACGCAGTATTTT. Translation: CASSYSWDTQYF.

The chain joins TRBV7-6 to TRBJ1-1; the D is unclear. Looked up from germline, CDR1 is SGHVS and CDR2 is FNYEAQ. Trimming took off 5 bases at V and 8 bases at J, with 12 bases between the two ends. The CDR3 consists of 12 residues. As DNA, the CDR3 is TGTGCCAGCAGCCCCCTATTACGAGAAGCTTTCTTT. It yields the protein CASSPLLREAFF.

The chain has TRBV30 and TRBJ2-1, with D unclear. The V gene's germline CDR1 is GTSNPN and CDR2 SVGIG (reference sequence). The V and J ends lost 5 bases and 0 bases respectively, with 11 bases between them. The CDR3 sequence is 14 residues long. The DNA for the CDR3 is TGTGCCTGGCGTGGGGTGAGCTCCTACAATGAGCAGTTCTTC. Residues: CAWRGVSSYNEQFF.

The chain uses TRBV2 and TRBJ2-7; 7 positions match TRBD1. This CDR3 contains 13 residues. Germline values: CDR1 SNHLY, CDR2 FYNNEI. V shed 7 bases, J shed 0 bases, and the junction held 3 bases outside the gene matches. The CDR3: CASKRGPSYEQYF. CDR3 nucleotide sequence: TGTGCCAGCAAGAGGGGGCCCTCCTACGAGCAGTACTTC.

This rearrangement joins TRBV5-1 to TRBJ2-4; TRBD1 matches 7 bases. The junction had 8 bases not matched to a gene; V was cut back by 0 bases and J by 8 bases. Looked up from germline, CDR1 is SGHRS and CDR2 is YFSETQ. This CDR3 contains 15 residues. The CDR3 DNA reads as TGCGCCAGCAGCTTGGTCTCGCGGCAGGGGGACATTCAGTACTTC. This sequence encodes CASSLVSRQGDIQYF.

The chain recombines TRBV9 with TRBJ1-2; D call uncertain. Germline CDR1 is SGDLS and CDR2 is YYNGEE. The CDR3 consists of 15 residues. Trimming took 2 bases from V and 2 from J, leaving 13 bases between them. CDR3 bases: TGTGCCAGCAGCGTTGGACCTCGGCCCAACTATGGCTACACCTTC. Protein: CASSVGPRPNYGYTF.

The chain combines TRBV15 with TRBJ1-3, with D perhaps matching TRBD1 (5 bases). CDR1 LNHNV and CDR2 YYDKDF come from the germline V gene (reference sequence). The V end lost 1 base, the J end lost 0 bases, and 7 bases lay between the germline ends. The CDR3 covers 15 residues. CDR3 loop: CATSRAGISGNTIYF. The CDR3 nucleotides are TGTGCCACCAGCAGAGCAGGGATCTCTGGAAACACCATATATTTT.

In its sample, this clone was seen a few times. This chain uses TRBV29-1 with TRBJ2-7; perhaps TRBD1 as D (6 bases). Per germline, CDR1 SQVTM and CDR2 ANQGSEA. With 4 bases removed from V and 2 bases from J, the gap between germline ends came to 15 bases. This CDR3 has 14 residues. In DNA form, the CDR3 reads TGCAGCGTTGCCCCCACAGGGTCCACCTACGAGCAGTACTTC. Translated: CSVAPTGSTYEQYF.

The chain links TRBV4-3 to TRBJ2-2; D is tentatively TRBD1 or TRBD2 (5 bases each). CDR3 length equals 15 residues. Germline V gives CDR1 LGHNA, CDR2 YSLEER. Between the trimmed V and J ends, which lost 4 bases and 0 bases, there was a span of 9 bases. The CDR3 protein is CASSLGTANTGELFF. For the CDR3, the DNA is TGCGCCAGCAGCCTCGGGACGGCGAACACCGGGGAGCTGTTTTTT.

V gene TRBV30 combines with J gene TRBJ1-2; D is uncertain. The V end was cut by 2 bases, the J end by 8 bases, with 12 bases between. CDR1 GTSNPN and CDR2 SVGIG come from the germline V gene (reference sequence). This CDR3 has 12 amino acids. CDR3 nucleotides: TGTGCCTGGAGTACCGTATTTGAAGGCTACACCTTC. Amino acids: CAWSTVFEGYTF.